This T cell receptor (beta chain) comes out of a study of cytomegalovirus exposure and HLA in healthy donors. Study results and limitations: A link between a missense DCLRE1C variant and TCR beta V- and J-gene trimming emerged from a later analysis. The study recorded about 150 TCR beta chains that were cytomegalovirus-associated.

This PCR relied on a set of 60 Vbeta primers and 13 Jbeta primers. Generated by immunoSEQ multiplex PCR, the TCRdb table keeps only in-frame clones and is missing some. Among roughly 240,000 clones, approximately 81% were seen once, and the ten largest hold 0.2% to 0.25%. As for this clone: The antigen remains unidentified.

The CDR3 consists of 17 residues. The germline gives CDR1 LNHDA, CDR2 SQIVND (reference sequence). The trim removed 5 bases at V and 3 bases at J, leaving 5 bases unmatched. The receptor's source is a girl under 10 years old in good health and CMV-seronegative. V gene TRBV19 combines with J gene TRBJ2-2; TRBD2 matches at 14 bases. The sequencing sample was made of PBMCs. The CDR3 reads CASSPGTSGGYTGELFF. The CDR3 DNA reads as TGTGCCAGTAGTCCCGGGACTAGCGGGGGCTACACCGGGGAGCTGTTTTTT.